The clone carrying this T cell receptor beta chain was seen more than once but under ten times. The data were obtained in a study of blood T cells in healthy people across ages. Study context: Template switching caught about one barcoded beta molecule for each two T cells.

The V end was cut by 2 bases, the J end by 9 bases, with 8 bases between. The germline gives CDR1 LGHDT, CDR2 YNNKEL (reference sequence). The CDR3 is 13 residues long. Sample-barcoded 5' priming and a J-beta primer mix drove a second PCR of roughly 7 to 11 cycles. MiXCR, applied by TCRdb to the 5' RACE reads, yields one record per CDR3 protein. The sample lists approximately 1.5 million distinct CDR3 sequences, around 40% occurring once. This chain joins TRBV3-1 and TRBJ1-6; maybe TRBD1 (5 bases). This clonotype was sampled from a young woman in good health. The source material was blood. The CDR3 region is CASSQTGASPLHF. The DNA of the CDR3 is TGTGCCAGCAGCCAAACTGGGGCTTCACCCCTCCACTTT.